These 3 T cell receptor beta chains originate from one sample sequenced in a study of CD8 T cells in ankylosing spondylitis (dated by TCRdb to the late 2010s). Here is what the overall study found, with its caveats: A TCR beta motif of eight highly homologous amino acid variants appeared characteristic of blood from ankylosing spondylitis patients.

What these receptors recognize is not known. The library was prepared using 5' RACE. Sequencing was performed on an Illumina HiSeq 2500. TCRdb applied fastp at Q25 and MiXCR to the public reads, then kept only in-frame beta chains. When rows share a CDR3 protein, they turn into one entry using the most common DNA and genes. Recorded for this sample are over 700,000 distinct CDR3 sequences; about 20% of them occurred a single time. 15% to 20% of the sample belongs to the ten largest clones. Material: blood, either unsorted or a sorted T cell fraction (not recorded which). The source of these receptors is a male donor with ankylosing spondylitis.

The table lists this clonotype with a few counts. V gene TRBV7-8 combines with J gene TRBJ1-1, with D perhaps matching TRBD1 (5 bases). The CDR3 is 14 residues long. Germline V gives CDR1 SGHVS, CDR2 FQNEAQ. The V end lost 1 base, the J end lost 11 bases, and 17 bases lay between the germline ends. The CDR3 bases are TGTGCCAGCAGCTTAGGGGGGGTAGGGCAAGGGGCTTTCTTT. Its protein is CASSLGGVGQGAFF. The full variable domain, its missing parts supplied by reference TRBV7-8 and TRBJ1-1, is GAGVSQSPRYKVAKRGQDVALRCDPISGHVSLFWYQQALGQGPEFLTYFQNEAQLDKSGLPSDRFFAERPEGSVSTLKIQRTQQEDSAVYLCASSLGGVGQGAFFGQGTRLTVV.

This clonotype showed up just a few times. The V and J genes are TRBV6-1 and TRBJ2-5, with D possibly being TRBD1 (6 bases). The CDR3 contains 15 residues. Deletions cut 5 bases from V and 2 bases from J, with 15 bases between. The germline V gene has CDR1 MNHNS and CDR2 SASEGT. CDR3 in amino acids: CASSIRGRGQETQYF. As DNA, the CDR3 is TGTGCCAGCAGTATCAGGGGAAGGGGGCAAGAGACCCAGTACTTC.

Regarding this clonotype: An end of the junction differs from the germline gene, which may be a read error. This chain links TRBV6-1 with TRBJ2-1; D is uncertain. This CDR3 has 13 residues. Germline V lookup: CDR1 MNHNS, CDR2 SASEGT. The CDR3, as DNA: TGTGCCACCAGTCTGATAAGAGGCCATGAGCAGTTCTTC. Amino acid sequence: CATSLIRGHEQFF.